This T cell receptor beta chain stems from a study of blood T cells in healthy people across ages. A second about 7 to 11 cycle PCR used barcoded and J-beta primers. TCRdb ran MiXCR on the 5' RACE reads and lists one entry per CDR3 protein. The data show more than 600,000 distinct CDR3 sequences, around a quarter seen once. The CDR3 contains 14 residues. V shed 0 bases and J shed 2 bases, with 6 bases lying between them. Germline values: CDR1 SGHRS, CDR2 YFSETQ. These records were also assigned to another study, of T cells of mothers and their children.

The receptor was derived from a boy younger than 18 in good health. V and J are TRBV5-1 and TRBJ2-1; D is unresolved. Sequenced input: blood. CDR3 sequence (DNA): TGCGCCAGCAGCTTGGACGTCCCCTACAATGAGCAGTTCTTC. It encodes CASSLDVPYNEQFF.